A single sample gave rise to the 3 T cell receptor beta chains below, sequenced in a study of shared clonotypes between healthy human individuals. Some clones are missing from TCRdb's copy, which holds only in-frame ones; the method was immunoSEQ multiplex PCR. This table has some 500,000 clones, approximately 71% appearing once. Sequencing input: PBMCs. The source of these receptors is a woman between 40 and 55 years old in good health. Some clones in this sample may be carry-over from other donors' samples.

This clone was seen a handful of times. The genes are TRBV19 and TRBJ1-3, with D hard to call. CDR3 length: 11 residues. Looked up from germline, CDR1 is LNHDA and CDR2 is SQIVND (reference sequence). V was cut by 8 bases and J by 7 bases, with 9 bases left in between. CDR3 region: CASCRANTIYF. In nucleotides, the CDR3 is TGTGCCAGTTGCAGAGCGAACACCATATATTTT.

V is TRBV30 and J is TRBJ1-3; D is unresolved. V lost 1 base to trimming and J lost 0 bases, with 4 bases between them. The CDR3 runs 13 residues. The V gene's germline CDR1 is GTSNPN and CDR2 SVGIG (reference sequence). The chain's CDR3 is CAWSEGSGNTIYF. Here the CDR3 DNA reads TGTGCCTGGAGTGAAGGCTCTGGAAACACCATATATTTT.

In the case of this clone: An end of the junction differs from the germline gene, which may be a read error. Distinct nucleotide sequences in the sample also encode this CDR3. The rearrangement uses TRBV4-1 and TRBJ2-7, with 9 bases fitting TRBD1. The germline CDR1 and CDR2 sequences are MGHRA and YSYEKL. There are 17 residues in the CDR3. The CDR3 loop is CASSQVLHDRGKGEQYF. The CDR3 DNA follows: TGCGCCAGCAGCCAAGTCCTCCATGACAGGGGGAAAGGCGAGCAGTACTTT.